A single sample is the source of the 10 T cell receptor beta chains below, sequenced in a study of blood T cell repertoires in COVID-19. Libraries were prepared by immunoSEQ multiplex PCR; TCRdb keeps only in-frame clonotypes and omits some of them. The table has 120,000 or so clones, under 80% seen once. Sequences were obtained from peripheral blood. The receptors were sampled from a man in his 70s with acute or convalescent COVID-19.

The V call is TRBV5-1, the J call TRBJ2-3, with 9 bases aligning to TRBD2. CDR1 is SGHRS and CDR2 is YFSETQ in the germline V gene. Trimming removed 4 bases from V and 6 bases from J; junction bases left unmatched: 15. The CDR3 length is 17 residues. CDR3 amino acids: CASSPPGGGGASDTQYF. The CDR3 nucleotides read TGCGCCAGCAGCCCCCCGGGTGGCGGGGGGGCCTCGGATACGCAGTATTTT. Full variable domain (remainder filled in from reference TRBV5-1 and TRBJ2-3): KAGVTQTPRYLIKTRGQQVTLSCSPISGHRSVSWYQQTPGQGLQFLFEYFSETQRNKGNFPGRFSGRQFSNSRSEMNVSTLELGDSALYLCASSPPGGGGASDTQYFGPGTRLTVL.

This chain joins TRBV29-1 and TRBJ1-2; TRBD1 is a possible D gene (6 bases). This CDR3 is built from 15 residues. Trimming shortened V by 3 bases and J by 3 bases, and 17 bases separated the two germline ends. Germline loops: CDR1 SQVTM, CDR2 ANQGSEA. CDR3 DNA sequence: TGCAGCGTTGACCCTGTTTACAGGGCTGACTATGGCTACACCTTC. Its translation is CSVDPVYRADYGYTF.

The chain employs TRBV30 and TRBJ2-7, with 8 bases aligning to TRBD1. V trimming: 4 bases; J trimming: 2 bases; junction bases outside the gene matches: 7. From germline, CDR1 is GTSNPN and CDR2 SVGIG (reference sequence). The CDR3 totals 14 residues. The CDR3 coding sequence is TGTGCCTGGAATAGACAGGGGCTCCCCTACGAGCAGTACTTC. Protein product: CAWNRQGLPYEQYF.

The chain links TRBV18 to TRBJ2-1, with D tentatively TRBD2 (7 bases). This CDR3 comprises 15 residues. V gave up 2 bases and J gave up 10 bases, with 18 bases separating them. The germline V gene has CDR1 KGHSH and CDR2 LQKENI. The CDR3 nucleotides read TGTGCCAGCTCACCAAACCAGGGAGGGGGGGAAGAGCAGTTCTTC. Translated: CASSPNQGGGEEQFF.

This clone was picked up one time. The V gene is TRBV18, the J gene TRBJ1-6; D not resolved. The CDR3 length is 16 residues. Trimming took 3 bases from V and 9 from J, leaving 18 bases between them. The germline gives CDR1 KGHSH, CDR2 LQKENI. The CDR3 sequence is CASSPVELISTSPLHF. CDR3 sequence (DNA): TGTGCCAGCTCACCGGTTGAACTAATAAGTACTTCACCCCTCCACTTT.

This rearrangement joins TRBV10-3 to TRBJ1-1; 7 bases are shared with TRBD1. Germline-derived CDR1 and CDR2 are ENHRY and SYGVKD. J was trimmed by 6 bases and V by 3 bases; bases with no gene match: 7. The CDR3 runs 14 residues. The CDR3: CAISELGQSAEAFF. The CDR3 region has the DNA TGTGCCATCAGTGAATTGGGACAGTCTGCTGAAGCTTTCTTT.

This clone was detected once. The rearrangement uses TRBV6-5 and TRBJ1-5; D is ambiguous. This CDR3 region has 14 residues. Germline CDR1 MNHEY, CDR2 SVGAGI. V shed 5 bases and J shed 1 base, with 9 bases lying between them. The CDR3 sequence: CASSRGLSNQPQHF. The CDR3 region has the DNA TGTGCCAGCAGTCGCGGACTCAGCAATCAGCCCCAGCATTTT.

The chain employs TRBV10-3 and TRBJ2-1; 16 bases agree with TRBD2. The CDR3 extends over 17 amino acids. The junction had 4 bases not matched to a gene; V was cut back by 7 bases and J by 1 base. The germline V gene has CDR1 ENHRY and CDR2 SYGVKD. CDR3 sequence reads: CAIKGTSGGVSYNEQFF. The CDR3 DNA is TGTGCCATCAAGGGGACTAGCGGGGGGGTTTCCTACAATGAGCAGTTCTTC.

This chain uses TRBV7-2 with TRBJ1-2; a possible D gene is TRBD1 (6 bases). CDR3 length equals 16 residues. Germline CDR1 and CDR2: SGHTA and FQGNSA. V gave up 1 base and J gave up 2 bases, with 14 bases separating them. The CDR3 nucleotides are TGTGCCAGCAGCTTAGTTGGATGGGACAACAACTATGGCTACACCTTC. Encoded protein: CASSLVGWDNNYGYTF.

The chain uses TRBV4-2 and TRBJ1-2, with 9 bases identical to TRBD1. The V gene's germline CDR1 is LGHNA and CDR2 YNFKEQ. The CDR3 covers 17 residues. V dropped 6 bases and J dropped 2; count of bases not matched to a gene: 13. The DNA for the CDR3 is TGTGCCAGCAGGTTAGCGGGAACCGGGACAGGGAACTATGGCTACACCTTC. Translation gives CASRLAGTGTGNYGYTF.